Shown below are 18 T cell receptor beta chains from a single sample sequenced in a study of metastatic and nonmetastatic thyroid tumors. TCRdb reanalyzed the PCR reads via MiXCR. This table holds about 36,000 clones, 20% to 25% found once. Prior to thyroid surgery, none of the patients had received any treatment. Sequencing was done on a sample of blood. The receptor source for this set is a female donor with papillary thyroid cancer or a benign thyroid nodule (not recorded which). Some clones in this sample may be carry-over from other donors' samples.

The chain uses TRBV5-1 and TRBJ2-1; the D is unclear. The germline V and J ends were trimmed by 1 base and 4 bases, with 15 bases remaining between them. CDR1 is SGHRS and CDR2 is YFSETQ in the germline V gene. The CDR3 sequence is 16 residues long. The CDR3 region has the DNA TGCGCCAGCAGCTTGTACTTAACTATCAATTACAATGAGCAGTTCTTC. Its translation is CASSLYLTINYNEQFF.

This clone was found a few times. The V and J genes are TRBV6-1 and TRBJ2-7, with a weak D call TRBD2 (6 bases). The CDR3 is 15 amino acids. The V and J ends lost 3 bases and 5 bases respectively, with 17 bases between them. From germline, CDR1 is MNHNS and CDR2 SASEGT. This CDR3 reads CASSEEVAGWDEQYF. The CDR3 DNA follows: TGTGCCAGCAGTGAGGAGGTGGCGGGATGGGACGAGCAGTACTTC.

This clone has a count of ten or more. The V call is TRBV19, the J call TRBJ2-5, with no clear D. The CDR3 extends over 13 amino acids. With 6 bases removed from V and 1 base from J, the gap between germline ends came to 9 bases. The V gene's germline CDR1 is LNHDA and CDR2 SQIVND (reference sequence). The CDR3 sequence: CASSVNLQETQYF. The CDR3 DNA reads TGTGCCAGTAGCGTCAACCTCCAAGAGACCCAGTACTTC.

This sequence joins TRBV11-2 and TRBJ2-1; 9 positions match TRBD2. This CDR3 has 16 amino acids. Germline V gene lookup returns CDR1 SGHAT and CDR2 FQNNGV. V was clipped by 1 base and J by 9 bases; unmatched bases: 10. CDR3 coding DNA: TGTGCCAGCAGCTTAGGTGGCAGCGGGAGGATTAGTGAGCAGTTCTTC. This encodes CASSLGGSGRISEQFF.

This clone was observed at least ten times. The sample has other DNA sequences that encode this CDR3 too. This rearrangement joins TRBV12-3 or TRBV12-4 to TRBJ1-4; TRBD1 matches 11 bases. After removal of 3 bases from V and 7 bases from J, the junction contained 1 base not matched to a gene. The CDR3 runs 14 residues. The CDR3 protein is CASSFGTGGEKLFF. The CDR3 DNA follows: TGTGCCAGCAGTTTCGGGACAGGGGGTGAAAAACTGTTTTTT.

This clone has just a few counts. The chain couples TRBV11-3 to TRBJ1-1; 7 bases line up with TRBD1. The CDR3 extends over 14 amino acids. Germline assignment: CDR1 SGHNT and CDR2 YENEEA. Trimming removed 3 bases from V and 1 base from J; junction bases left unmatched: 2. The CDR3 DNA is TGTGCCAGCAGCTTCAAGGGGGCGAACACTGAAGCTTTCTTT. This translates into CASSFKGANTEAFF.

This clone was counted at least ten times. The V call is TRBV19, the J call TRBJ2-2; 9 nucleotides align to TRBD2. The CDR3 contains 15 residues. Germline values: CDR1 LNHDA, CDR2 SQIVND (reference sequence). J lost 8 bases, V lost 5 bases, and 9 bases had no gene match. CDR3 region: CASSLLAGPFGELFF. CDR3 in DNA: TGTGCCAGTAGTCTCCTAGCGGGACCCTTTGGGGAGCTGTTTTTT.

This clone was recorded at least ten times. V gene TRBV7-6 combines with J gene TRBJ2-7; weak D call: TRBD2 (6 bases). The germline CDR1 and CDR2 sequences are SGHVS and FNYEAQ. The ends were cut back, 5 bases at V and 6 bases at J, with 17 bases in the middle. The CDR3 contains 14 residues. The CDR3 region has the DNA TGTGCCAGCAGCGCTATATTAACCGGGGGCGAGCAGTACTTC. Protein product: CASSAILTGGEQYF.

This chain connects TRBV5-5 to TRBJ1-1; no clear D. The V gene's germline CDR1 is SGHKS and CDR2 YYEKEE (reference sequence). V was pared by 0 bases and J by 3 bases, with 9 bases between. The CDR3 contains 14 residues. CDR3 nucleotide sequence: TGTGCCAGCAGCTTGGACCGGGTTGACACTGAAGCTTTCTTT. Translating it yields CASSLDRVDTEAFF.

This clone was detected many times. Distinct nucleotide sequences in the sample also encode this CDR3. The rearrangement uses TRBV19 and TRBJ2-4; TRBD2 agrees at 7 bases. Germline CDR1 reads LNHDA; CDR2 reads SQIVND (reference sequence). The J segment lost 4 bases and the V segment lost 6 bases, leaving 6 bases of the junction unmatched. The CDR3 sequence is 14 residues long. CDR3 DNA: TGTGCCAGTAGAGACAGACTAGCTAAAAACATTCAGTACTTC. Residues: CASRDRLAKNIQYF.

As to this clone: The sample has other DNA sequences that encode this CDR3 too. The chain joins TRBV7-2 to TRBJ2-2, with D possibly being TRBD1 or TRBD2 (5 bases each). The length of the CDR3 is 15 residues. V lost 1 base and J 5 bases, leaving 11 bases between the germline ends. Germline V CDR1 and CDR2: SGHTA, FQGNSA. The CDR3 sequence is CASSLVGGVTGELFF. The CDR3 bases are TGTGCCAGCAGCTTAGTTGGGGGAGTTACCGGGGAGCTGTTTTTT.

Only one count was recorded for this clone. V and J are TRBV30 and TRBJ1-1; D is undetermined. CDR1 and CDR2 (germline): GTSNPN, SVGIG (reference sequence). The CDR3 totals 11 residues. Trimming took 2 bases from V and 5 from J, leaving 6 bases between them. The CDR3: CAWSKITEAFF. The CDR3 coding sequence is TGTGCCTGGAGTAAGATTACTGAAGCTTTCTTT.

This clone has just one count. The junction does not match germline at one end; this may be a read error. The rearrangement joins TRBV11-2 to TRBJ2-6; possibly TRBD1 for D (6 bases). The CDR3 covers 15 residues. Germline V gene data show CDR1 as SGHAT and CDR2 as FQNNGV. The CDR3 DNA follows: TGTGCCAGCAGCTTAGTGGCGTCAGGGGCCTACGTCCTGACTTTC. It yields the protein CASSLVASGAYVLTF. Looking up the rest from reference TRBV11-2 and TRBJ2-6 gives the full variable domain: EAGVAQSPRYKIIEKRQSVAFWCNPISGHATLYWYQQILGQGPKLLIQFQNNGVVDDSQLPKDRFSAERLKGVDSTLKIQPAKLEDSAVYLCASSLVASGAYVLTFGAGSRLTVL.

On this clone: Sequence at one end of the junction differs from germline and may be a read error. The chain uses TRBV6-4 and TRBJ2-3; D gene uncertain. The CDR3 covers 13 residues. Germline V lookup: CDR1 MRHNA, CDR2 SNTAGT. The CDR3 DNA sequence: TGTGCCAGCAGTGCGACGGAAACATATACACAGTATTTT. This codes for CASSATETYTQYF.

This clone was detected many times. V usage is TRBV20-1 and J usage is TRBJ1-5, with no clear D. The CDR3 covers 14 residues. V was pared by 0 bases and J by 7 bases, with 13 bases between. The germline gives CDR1 DFQATT, CDR2 SNEGSKA (reference sequence). The CDR3 nucleotides are TGCAGTGCTAGAGAAGGCTGGCGCGGGCAGCCCCAGCATTTT. Translation gives CSAREGWRGQPQHF.

Remarks on this clone: It is likely a read error, because the conserved phenylalanine at the end of the CDR3 is missing. This chain uses TRBV14 with TRBJ2-7; 9 nucleotides match TRBD2. The CDR3 length is 15 residues. With V trimmed by 1 base and J by 4 bases, 5 bases remained unmatched. Germline assignment: CDR1 SGHDN and CDR2 FVKESK. Here the CDR3 DNA reads TGTGCCAGCAGCCAAGTCAGGACTAGCGTATACGAGCAGTACCTC. Its translation is CASSQVRTSVYEQYL.

This clone was seen at least ten times. The chain has TRBV12-3 or TRBV12-4 and TRBJ2-1; perhaps TRBD2 as D (6 bases). Trimming shortened V by 4 bases and J by 6 bases, and 19 bases separated the two germline ends. The CDR3 has 16 residues. The CDR3 sequence is CASSSPHLSTSNEQFF. The CDR3 DNA sequence: TGTGCCAGCAGTTCACCCCATCTATCGACTAGCAATGAGCAGTTCTTC.

In its sample, this clone is medium-sized (0.01 to 0.1%). The genes are TRBV6-1 and TRBJ2-1; possible D gene TRBD2, 5 bases. This CDR3 is built from 15 residues. Germline loops: CDR1 MNHNS, CDR2 SASEGT. Trimming stripped 6 bases from V and 2 bases from J, with 14 bases between. The CDR3 here is CASSDYYPPYNEQFF. The CDR3 DNA sequence: TGTGCCAGCAGCGACTACTATCCGCCCTACAATGAGCAGTTCTTC.